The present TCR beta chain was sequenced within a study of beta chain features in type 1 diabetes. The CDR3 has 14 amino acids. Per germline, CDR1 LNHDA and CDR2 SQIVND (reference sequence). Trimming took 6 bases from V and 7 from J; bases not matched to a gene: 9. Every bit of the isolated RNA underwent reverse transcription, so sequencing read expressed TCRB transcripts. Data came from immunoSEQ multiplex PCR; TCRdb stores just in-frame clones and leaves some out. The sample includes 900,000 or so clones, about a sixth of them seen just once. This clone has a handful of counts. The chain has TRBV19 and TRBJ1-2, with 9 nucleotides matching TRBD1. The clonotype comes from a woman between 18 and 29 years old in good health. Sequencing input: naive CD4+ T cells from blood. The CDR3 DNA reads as TGTGCCAGTAGATCCGCCGGGACAGGGAGTGGCTACACCTTC. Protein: CASRSAGTGSGYTF. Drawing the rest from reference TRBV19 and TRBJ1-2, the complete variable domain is DGGITQSPKYLFRKEGQNVTLSCEQNLNHDAMYWYRQDPGQGLRLIYYSQIVNDFQKGDIAEGYSVSREKKESFPLTVTSAQKNPTAFYLCASRSAGTGSGYTFGSGTRLTVV.